This entry lists 24 T cell receptor beta chains sequenced from one sample in a study of T cells in localized non-small cell lung cancer. Only in-frame clones appear in the TCRdb table, and some are missing; sequencing was by immunoSEQ multiplex PCR. The sample yields under 55,000 clones, more than 85% seen once. Here the sequenced sample was PBMCs, taken before any cancer treatment. All receptors derive from a woman aged 35 to 70 with stage II lung adenocarcinoma.

The chain combines TRBV7-9 with TRBJ1-4; D not resolved. This CDR3 has 14 residues. Trimming removed 1 base at V and 8 bases at J, with 11 bases between. Germline assignment: CDR1 SEHNR and CDR2 FQNEAQ (reference sequence). DNA for the CDR3: TGTGCCAGCAGCTTAGGAGGCTTTGGGGAAAAACTGTTTTTT. Protein sequence: CASSLGGFGEKLFF.

V and J are TRBV9 and TRBJ2-5; TRBD2 aligns across 10 bases. The germline V gene has CDR1 SGDLS and CDR2 YYNGEE. After removal of 2 bases from V and 5 bases from J, the junction contained 6 bases not matched to a gene. The CDR3 runs 15 residues. The CDR3 loop reads CASSVGLAGEETQYF. CDR3 nucleotides: TGTGCCAGCAGCGTCGGCCTAGCGGGAGAGGAGACCCAGTACTTC. The whole variable domain, filled in from reference TRBV9 and TRBJ2-5, reads DSGVTQTPKHLITATGQRVTLRCSPRSGDLSVYWYQQSLDQGLQFLIQYYNGEERAKGNILERFSAQQFPDLHSELNLSSLELGDSALYFCASSVGLAGEETQYFGPGTRLLVL.

In DNA form, the CDR3 reads TGTGCCAGCAGCTTAGCGCCCCGGACTAGCGGGAGATACAATGAGCAGTTCTTC. It is translated as CASSLAPRTSGRYNEQFF. The chain links TRBV7-7 to TRBJ2-1; 13 bases map to TRBD2. This CDR3 spans 18 amino acids. Germline V CDR1 and CDR2: SSHAT, FNYEAQ (reference sequence). V gave up 0 bases and J gave up 4 bases; unmatched junction bases: 6.

The chain links TRBV2 to TRBJ2-1; 8 nucleotides align to TRBD1. Germline lookup yields CDR1 SNHLY and CDR2 FYNNEI. The V and J ends lost 9 bases and 2 bases, in that order; junction bases with no gene match: 12. This CDR3 is 16 amino acids long. CDR3: CARAGQTGGTYNEQFF. As DNA, the CDR3 is TGTGCCAGGGCGGGACAAACAGGGGGAACCTACAATGAGCAGTTCTTC.

Written as DNA, the CDR3 is TGTGCCAGCCCCCAGGGACAGTTGAACACTGAAGCTTTCTTT. The encoded protein is CASPQGQLNTEAFF. V gene TRBV6-1 combines with J gene TRBJ1-1; 7 bases match TRBD1. The CDR3 is made up of 14 amino acids. The germline V gene encodes CDR1 MNHNS and CDR2 SASEGT. The V and J ends lost 8 bases and 0 bases, in that order; junction bases with no gene match: 6.

V usage is TRBV6-5 and J usage is TRBJ1-2; TRBD1 agrees at 7 bases. CDR1 and CDR2 from the germline V gene are MNHEY and SVGAGI. V lost 1 base, J lost 1 base, and 6 bases stayed unmatched. There are 16 residues in the CDR3. The CDR3 loop is CASSYYQQGSNYGYTF. CDR3 coding DNA: TGTGCCAGCAGTTACTACCAACAGGGGAGTAACTATGGCTACACCTTC.

There are a few counts of this clone. This sequence joins TRBV2 and TRBJ1-3, with D possibly TRBD1 on 6 matching bases. Trimming took off 9 bases at V and 1 base at J, with 10 bases between the two ends. The length of the CDR3 is 13 residues. Germline V gene data show CDR1 as SNHLY and CDR2 as FYNNEI. The CDR3 DNA is TGTGCCAGTCTAGGACAGTCTGGAAACACCATATATTTT. This codes for CASLGQSGNTIYF.

The chain is built from TRBV7-9 and TRBJ1-4; 7 positions agree with TRBD1. This CDR3 comprises 11 residues. The germline CDR1 and CDR2 sequences are SEHNR and FQNEAQ (reference sequence). V gave up 5 bases and J gave up 12 bases; unmatched junction bases: 3. CDR3 DNA: TGTGCCAGCAGCCCAGGGACAGAACTGTTTTTT. Translated: CASSPGTELFF.

The DNA for the CDR3 is TGTGCCACCAGCAGAGGGGACAGGGAAGTGACTGGGGCCAACGTCCTGACTTTC. It is translated as CATSRGDREVTGANVLTF. This chain joins TRBV15 and TRBJ2-6, with TRBD1 matching over 9 bases. This CDR3 is built from 18 residues. CDR1 and CDR2 (germline): LNHNV, YYDKDF (reference sequence). V gave up 1 base and J gave up 2 bases; unmatched junction bases: 6. Based on the CDR3 plus reference TRBV15 and TRBJ2-6, the full variable domain is DAMVIQNPRYQVTQFGKPVTLSCSQTLNHNVMYWYQQKSSQAPKLLFHYYDKDFNNEADTPDNFQSRRPNTSFCFLDIRSPGLGDTAMYLCATSRGDREVTGANVLTFGAGSRLTVL.

The rearrangement links TRBV6-5 to TRBJ1-2; D not certain. The CDR3 spans 14 residues. V lost 2 bases to trimming and J lost 0 bases, with 7 bases between them. Germline V CDR1 and CDR2: MNHEY, SVGAGI. In DNA, the CDR3 is TGTGCCAGCAGTTACCTAACCTCTAACTATGGCTACACCTTC. This encodes CASSYLTSNYGYTF.

This chain's CDR3 is CASARRVRNTIYF. The CDR3 region has the DNA TGTGCCAGCGCCCGCAGGGTCCGGAACACCATATATTTT. The chain recombines TRBV7-2 with TRBJ1-3; possible D gene TRBD1, 5 bases. The germline CDR1 and CDR2 sequences are SGHTA and FQGNSA. Trimming removed 8 bases from V and 7 bases from J, with 15 bases in between. This CDR3 has 13 amino acids.

This chain joins TRBV7-8 and TRBJ2-5; D ambiguous. V dropped 4 bases and J dropped 1 base, with 7 bases sitting between them. The CDR3 has 13 residues. Germline CDR1 is SGHVS and CDR2 is FQNEAQ. Written as DNA, the CDR3 is TGTGCCAGCAGCTCAGTCCCCCAAGAGACCCAGTACTTC. Translated, it gives CASSSVPQETQYF.

J is TRBJ2-2 and V is TRBV18; D gene unclear. V gave up 0 bases and J gave up 2 bases, with 10 bases separating them. There are 16 residues in the CDR3. Germline V gene data show CDR1 as KGHSH and CDR2 as LQKENI. This CDR3 reads CASSPPWTLNTGELFF. In DNA form, the CDR3 reads TGTGCCAGCTCACCACCGTGGACCCTAAACACCGGGGAGCTGTTTTTT. The full variable domain, rest sourced from reference TRBV18 and TRBJ2-2, is NAGVMQNPRHLVRRRGQEARLRCSPMKGHSHVYWYRQLPEEGLKFMVYLQKENIIDESGMPKERFSAEFPKEGPSILRIQQVVRGDSAAYFCASSPPWTLNTGELFFGEGSRLTVL.

The CDR3 coding sequence is TGTGCCAGCAGAAGAGGACTAGCGGGAGGTGGAGAGACCCAGTACTTC. Translating it yields CASRRGLAGGGETQYF. The rearrangement uses TRBV19 and TRBJ2-5; 14 bases are shared with TRBD2. This CDR3 spans 16 amino acids. Germline trimming cut 9 bases from V and 4 bases from J; bases unmatched to any gene: 10. The V gene's germline CDR1 is LNHDA and CDR2 SQIVND (reference sequence).

This clone was seen only once. This sequence joins TRBV5-6 and TRBJ1-2; the D is unclear. Trimming removed 3 bases at V and 0 bases at J, with 9 bases between. The CDR3 runs to 14 residues. Per the germline V gene, CDR1 is SGHDT and CDR2 is YYEEEE. This chain's CDR3 is CASSWGDPNYGYTF. The CDR3 DNA reads TGTGCCAGCAGCTGGGGAGACCCTAACTATGGCTACACCTTC.

The chain couples TRBV2 to TRBJ2-7; TRBD2 is a possible D gene (6 bases). CDR1 SNHLY and CDR2 FYNNEI come from the germline V gene. Trimming left V 5 bases short and J 3 bases short, with 20 bases between. The CDR3 loop spans 16 amino acids. The CDR3 sequence: CASSKGGLTHLYEQYF. CDR3 nucleotides: TGTGCCAGCAGTAAGGGAGGTTTAACCCACCTCTACGAGCAGTACTTC.

This chain links TRBV6-1 with TRBJ1-5; D is uncertain. The CDR3 is made up of 13 amino acids. Between the trimmed V and J ends, which lost 8 bases and 7 bases, there was a span of 15 bases. Germline loops: CDR1 MNHNS, CDR2 SASEGT. The CDR3 sequence: CASVPSLYQPQHF. The CDR3 DNA reads TGTGCCAGCGTTCCCTCACTTTACCAGCCCCAGCATTTT.

V gene TRBV5-6 combines with J gene TRBJ2-5; perhaps TRBD2 as D (6 bases). Germline assignment: CDR1 SGHDT and CDR2 YYEEEE. The V end was cut by 0 bases, the J end by 6 bases, with 15 bases between. The CDR3 contains 15 residues. The DNA of the CDR3 is TGTGCCAGCAGCTTGGAAGGCAGGCTAGCGCAGACCCAGTACTTC. This encodes CASSLEGRLAQTQYF. The variable domain in full, with the rest retrieved from reference TRBV5-6 and TRBJ2-5, is DAGVTQSPTHLIKTRGQQVTLRCSPKSGHDTVSWYQQALGQGPQFIFQYYEEEERQRGNFPDRFSGHQFPNYSSELNVNALLLGDSALYLCASSLEGRLAQTQYFGPGTRLLVL.

V is TRBV5-5 and J is TRBJ1-2; 7 nucleotides align to TRBD1. From germline, CDR1 is SGHKS and CDR2 YYEKEE (reference sequence). The junction had 14 bases not matched to a gene; V was cut back by 5 bases and J by 4 bases. The CDR3 has 16 amino acids. CDR3 nucleotide sequence: TGTGCCAGCAGTTTCTTCACAGGGGAAATTAGCTATGGCTACACCTTC. It is translated as CASSFFTGEISYGYTF. Variable domain in full (rest from reference TRBV5-5 and TRBJ1-2): DAGVTQSPTHLIKTRGQQVTLRCSPISGHKSVSWYQQVLGQGPQFIFQYYEKEERGRGNFPDRFSARQFPNYSSELNVNALLLGDSALYLCASSFFTGEISYGYTFGSGTRLTVV.

The chain carries TRBV5-4 and TRBJ1-3, with D hard to call. V was shortened by 0 bases and J by 1 base, with 14 bases between the two germline ends. Germline CDR1 and CDR2: SGHNT and YYREEE (reference sequence). CDR3 size: 17 residues. DNA for the CDR3: TGTGCCAGCAGCTTGGGCCCCACTAGTTCTTCTGGAAACACCATATATTTT. It specifies CASSLGPTSSSGNTIYF.

The chain links TRBV6-4 to TRBJ2-2, with D perhaps matching TRBD1 (6 bases). The CDR3 consists of 14 residues. The V end was cut by 4 bases, the J end by 7 bases, with 13 bases between. The germline gives CDR1 MRHNA, CDR2 SNTAGT. CDR3 DNA: TGTGCCAGCAGTGCCCAGGGGAGCGGCGGGGAGCTGTTTTTT. Translating it yields CASSAQGSGGELFF.

This chain joins TRBV9 and TRBJ2-5; 8 nucleotides line up with TRBD2. In germline, CDR1 is SGDLS, CDR2 YYNGEE. The CDR3 spans 16 residues. J was trimmed by 0 bases and V by 3 bases; bases with no gene match: 7. CDR3 loop: CASSAAPGGYQETQYF. The CDR3 DNA reads as TGTGCCAGCAGCGCAGCCCCGGGGGGGTACCAAGAGACCCAGTACTTC. Supplemented by reference TRBV9 and TRBJ2-5, the full variable domain reads DSGVTQTPKHLITATGQRVTLRCSPRSGDLSVYWYQQSLDQGLQFLIQYYNGEERAKGNILERFSAQQFPDLHSELNLSSLELGDSALYFCASSAAPGGYQETQYFGPGTRLLVL.

The J gene is TRBJ2-7, the V gene TRBV14; no clear D. CDR1 is SGHDN, CDR2 FVKESK, per germline. This CDR3 comprises 13 residues. Trimming stripped 1 base from V and 2 bases from J, with 6 bases between. The CDR3 DNA reads as TGTGCCAGCAGCCAAGCCCTCACCTACGAGCAGTACTTC. Translation: CASSQALTYEQYF. Full variable domain (outside the CDR3, taken from reference TRBV14 and TRBJ2-7): EAGVTQFPSHSVIEKGQTVTLRCDPISGHDNLYWYRRVMGKEIKFLLHFVKESKQDESGMPNNRFLAERTGGTYSTLKVQPAELEDSGVYFCASSQALTYEQYFGPGTRLTVT.

The chain joins TRBV6-1 to TRBJ2-1; 10 bases are shared with TRBD2. Germline V CDR1 and CDR2: MNHNS, SASEGT. J lost 4 bases, V lost 8 bases, and 8 bases had no gene match. The CDR3 runs 15 residues. The CDR3 DNA is TGTGCCAGCCAGGAGGGTAGCGGGAGGTACAATGAGCAGTTCTTC. Protein sequence: CASQEGSGRYNEQFF.